Below, 29 T cell receptor beta chains from the same sample are listed, as sequenced in a study of cytomegalovirus exposure and HLA in healthy donors. PCR employed 60 Vbeta and 13 Jbeta primers. Clones were read by immunoSEQ multiplex PCR, and TCRdb kept only the in-frame ones, dropping some. The sample has some 150,000 clones; under 90% are singletons. Sequenced input: PBMCs. The source is a boy younger than 10 in good health and CMV-seronegative.

V is TRBV7-2 and J is TRBJ2-7; unclear D gene. The CDR3 sequence is 13 residues long. V dropped 2 bases and J dropped 6 bases, with 11 bases sitting between them. Germline V gene sequence: CDR1 SGHTA, CDR2 FQGNSA. Written as DNA, the CDR3 is TGTGCCAGCAGCTTACGGGTCACAAGCGAGCAGTACTTC. This gives the protein CASSLRVTSEQYF.

Points on this clone: The junction differs from germline at one of its ends, possibly a read error. The chain couples TRBV5-1 to TRBJ2-7; 12 bases are a match to TRBD2. The CDR3 contains 16 residues. The germline V gene has CDR1 SGHRS and CDR2 YFSETQ. Here the CDR3 DNA reads TGCGCCAGCAGGTTGGAGGGCACTAGCGGGAGGTCCGAGCAGTACTTC. Residues: CASRLEGTSGRSEQYF.

V usage is TRBV28 and J usage is TRBJ1-4, with TRBD1 identical over 7 bases. The V segment lost 6 bases and the J segment 5 bases; nucleotides outside the gene matches: 6. From germline, CDR1 is MDHEN and CDR2 SYDVKM. CDR3 length: 14 residues. The CDR3 region has the DNA TGTGCCAGCAGCAACAGGGGACCGAATGAAAAACTGTTTTTT. This gives the protein CASSNRGPNEKLFF.

The rearrangement links TRBV6-6 to TRBJ1-2, with D possibly matching TRBD1 (5 bases). V dropped 7 bases and J dropped 8 bases, with 14 bases sitting between them. Germline V lookup: CDR1 MNHNY, CDR2 SVGAGI (reference sequence). This CDR3 has 12 amino acids. The CDR3 region has the DNA TGTGCCAGCATCGGGGGTTCTGGGGGCTACACCTTC. Translation gives CASIGGSGGYTF.

This sequence joins TRBV29-1 and TRBJ2-5; TRBD2 matches at 12 bases. The CDR3 has 14 residues. From germline, CDR1 is SQVTM and CDR2 ANQGSEA. The CDR3 nucleotides are TGCCTGTGCGCTAGCGGGGGGGCCAGAGAGACCCAGTACTTC. Its translation is CLCASGGARETQYF.

The chain couples TRBV7-3 to TRBJ2-2, with 8 nucleotides matching TRBD1. The trim removed 7 bases at V and 5 bases at J, leaving 12 bases unmatched. The CDR3 consists of 16 residues. The germline CDR1 and CDR2 sequences are SGHTA and FQGTGA. The DNA of the CDR3 is TGTGCCAGCAACTTGCAGGGGGGACAGGATACCGGGGAGCTGTTTTTT. Translated, it gives CASNLQGGQDTGELFF.

The chain couples TRBV5-1 to TRBJ2-3, with a possible D match to TRBD2 (5 bases). CDR1 is SGHRS and CDR2 is YFSETQ in the germline V gene. The CDR3 runs 13 residues. V was trimmed by 0 bases and J by 8 bases, leaving 10 bases between them. DNA of the CDR3: TGCGCCAGCAGCTTGGACGGGGTAGCTACGCAGTATTTT. Amino acids: CASSLDGVATQYF. The whole variable domain, filled in from reference TRBV5-1 and TRBJ2-3, reads KAGVTQTPRYLIKTRGQQVTLSCSPISGHRSVSWYQQTPGQGLQFLFEYFSETQRNKGNFPGRFSGRQFSNSRSEMNVSTLELGDSALYLCASSLDGVATQYFGPGTRLTVL.

The chain links TRBV2 to TRBJ1-1; D not certain. Germline assignment: CDR1 SNHLY and CDR2 FYNNEI. The CDR3 consists of 16 residues. The V end lost 8 bases, the J end lost 0 bases, and 19 bases lay between the germline ends. DNA for the CDR3: TGTGCCAGCCCGACCCACCCTTCACAGATGAACACTGAAGCTTTCTTT. It codes for CASPTHPSQMNTEAFF. The full variable domain, with the rest looked up from reference TRBV2 and TRBJ1-1, is EPEVTQTPSHQVTQMGQEVILRCVPISNHLYFYWYRQILGQKVEFLVSFYNNEISEKSEIFDDQFSVERPDGSNFTLKIRSTKLEDSAMYFCASPTHPSQMNTEAFFGQGTRLTVV.

Turning to this clone: One end of the junction fails to match germline, which may point to a read error. This chain joins TRBV9 and TRBJ1-1; the D is unclear. There are 14 residues in the CDR3. The germline gives CDR1 SGDLS, CDR2 YYNGEE. CDR3 DNA sequence: TGTGCCAGCAGCGTAGGGGGTGTTAGGACTGAAGCTTTTTTT. This encodes CASSVGGVRTEAFF.

The rearrangement links TRBV14 to TRBJ2-2; the match to TRBD2 covers 14 bases. Losses at the gene ends were 2 bases for V and 1 base for J; bases not matched to a gene: 9. The germline CDR1 and CDR2 sequences are SGHDN and FVKESK. CDR3 length: 20 amino acids. CDR3 DNA: TGTGCCAGCAGCCAATCCCGGACTAGCGGGAGGATCCTGAACACCGGGGAGCTGTTTTTT. This gives the protein CASSQSRTSGRILNTGELFF.

This clone appeared a few times. V gene TRBV6-1 combines with J gene TRBJ1-1; D is possibly TRBD1 (5 bases). The CDR3 covers 14 residues. Germline V gives CDR1 MNHNS, CDR2 SASEGT. Trimming removed 2 bases from V and 0 bases from J, with 7 bases in between. CDR3 coding DNA: TGTGCCAGCAGTGAAATACAGGTGAACACTGAAGCTTTCTTT. Amino acids: CASSEIQVNTEAFF.

The chain employs TRBV9 and TRBJ2-1; 7 bases are shared with TRBD1. This CDR3 is 18 amino acids long. The germline CDR1 and CDR2 sequences are SGDLS and YYNGEE. V was pared by 0 bases and J by 0 bases, with 9 bases of the junction left unmatched. The CDR3 reads CASSVEVGPGGSYNEQFF. DNA of the CDR3: TGTGCCAGCAGCGTAGAGGTCGGGCCAGGGGGCTCCTACAATGAGCAGTTCTTC.

The chain is built from TRBV15 and TRBJ2-1; perhaps TRBD1 as D (6 bases). CDR1 and CDR2 (germline): LNHNV, YYDKDF (reference sequence). The CDR3 is 18 amino acids. Trimming cost V 0 bases and J 8 bases, with 23 bases left between them. CDR3 sequence: CATSRDPPGTLRMYEQFF. DNA of the CDR3: TGTGCCACCAGCAGAGACCCCCCCGGGACACTTAGGATGTATGAGCAGTTCTTC.

This clone appeared a single time. This chain connects TRBV7-2 to TRBJ1-2; TRBD1 matches 7 bases. CDR1 SGHTA and CDR2 FQGNSA come from the germline V gene. The J segment lost 1 base and the V segment lost 4 bases, leaving 15 bases of the junction unmatched. CDR3 length equals 18 residues. In DNA form, the CDR3 reads TGTGCCAGCAGCTCGATATTAGGGGGCCGCTTCATTAACTATGGCTACACCTTC. Its translation is CASSSILGGRFINYGYTF.

The chain recombines TRBV19 with TRBJ2-1, with 9 bases lining up with TRBD2. CDR3 length: 14 residues. From germline, CDR1 is LNHDA and CDR2 SQIVND (reference sequence). V trimming: 5 bases; J trimming: 5 bases; junction bases outside the gene matches: 4. CDR3 region: CASSPTSGHNEQFF. The CDR3 DNA is TGTGCCAGTAGTCCCACTAGCGGGCACAATGAGCAGTTCTTC.

In the case of this clone: The junction differs from germline at one of its ends, possibly a read error. The rearrangement joins TRBV5-1 to TRBJ2-3, with D possibly matching TRBD1 (6 bases). CDR1 and CDR2 (germline): SGHRS, YFSETQ. The CDR3 is made up of 14 amino acids. As DNA, the CDR3 is TGCGCCAGCAGCTTGGCACAGGGCACGGATACGCAGTATTTT. Protein product: CASSLAQGTDTQYF.

The chain combines TRBV6-5 with TRBJ1-2; maybe TRBD1 (6 bases). Trimming removed 7 bases at V and 4 bases at J, with 13 bases between. This CDR3 has 13 residues. Germline CDR1 reads MNHEY; CDR2 reads SVGAGI. CDR3 loop: CASTRGGTYGYTF. The CDR3 DNA reads as TGTGCCAGCACCCGAGGGGGAACCTATGGCTACACCTTC.

The rearrangement links TRBV27 to TRBJ2-7; 10 bases line up with TRBD1. With 7 bases clipped from V and 0 bases from J, the junction kept 3 bases outside the gene matches. The CDR3 sequence is 14 residues long. The germline CDR1 and CDR2 sequences are MNHEY and SMNVEV (reference sequence). CDR3 loop: CASTRTGGSYEQYF. The CDR3 DNA follows: TGTGCCAGCACGAGGACAGGGGGCTCCTACGAGCAGTACTTC.

On this clone: Germline and junction disagree at one end, which may indicate a read error. The V and J genes are TRBV7-9 and TRBJ1-1; D gene uncertain. From germline, CDR1 is SEHNR and CDR2 FQNEAQ (reference sequence). The CDR3 totals 17 residues. This CDR3 is CSSSLAEGLGLNTEAFF. DNA of the CDR3: TGTTCCAGCAGCTTAGCGGAGGGCCTTGGCCTAAACACTGAAGCTTTCTTT.

This chain connects TRBV5-1 to TRBJ1-1; 8 positions match TRBD1. This CDR3 has 18 amino acids. J was trimmed by 5 bases and V by 1 base; bases with no gene match: 16. Germline loops: CDR1 SGHRS, CDR2 YFSETQ. CDR3 sequence reads: CASSLPPGQADLGTEAFF. As DNA, the CDR3 is TGCGCCAGCAGCTTGCCTCCGGGACAGGCTGATTTGGGGACTGAAGCTTTCTTT. Together with reference TRBV5-1 and TRBJ1-1, the CDR3 gives the full variable domain: KAGVTQTPRYLIKTRGQQVTLSCSPISGHRSVSWYQQTPGQGLQFLFEYFSETQRNKGNFPGRFSGRQFSNSRSEMNVSTLELGDSALYLCASSLPPGQADLGTEAFFGQGTRLTVV.

The rearrangement links TRBV2 to TRBJ1-2; TRBD1 matches at 8 bases. This CDR3 is built from 14 residues. Germline V gives CDR1 SNHLY, CDR2 FYNNEI. Trimming cost V 5 bases and J 7 bases; bases outside gene matches: 9. In nucleotides, the CDR3 is TGTGCCAGCAGTACGGGACAGGATGGGTCTGGCTACACCTTC. Protein sequence: CASSTGQDGSGYTF.

This clone was seen a few times. CDR3 in DNA: TGTGCCAGCAGTGAAAGAGGGACAGGTTCCTACGAGCAGTACTTC. Protein: CASSERGTGSYEQYF. The V call is TRBV25-1, the J call TRBJ2-7; 8 bases are a match to TRBD1. Germline values: CDR1 MGHDK, CDR2 SYGVNS. The junction had 4 bases not matched to a gene; V was cut back by 2 bases and J by 1 base. The CDR3 has 15 amino acids.

This clone was counted between two and nine times. The V call is TRBV14, the J call TRBJ2-5, with 9 bases lining up with TRBD1. Trimming cost V 4 bases and J 5 bases; bases outside gene matches: 5. The CDR3 runs to 14 residues. Germline-derived CDR1 and CDR2 are SGHDN and FVKESK. The CDR3 sequence: CASSRDRVRETQYF. The DNA for the CDR3 is TGTGCCAGCAGCCGGGACAGGGTGCGGGAGACCCAGTACTTC.

This clone was recorded only once. V gene TRBV4-2 combines with J gene TRBJ2-6; TRBD1 matches at 7 bases. CDR3 length: 17 residues. The trim removed 5 bases at V and 0 bases at J, leaving 7 bases unmatched. Germline V lookup: CDR1 LGHNA, CDR2 YNFKEQ. The CDR3 coding sequence is TGTGCCAGCAGCGAATCGGACAGGAGCTCTGGGGCCAACGTCCTGACTTTC. It yields the protein CASSESDRSSGANVLTF.

V usage is TRBV11-3 and J usage is TRBJ2-5; TRBD1 aligns across 10 bases. The CDR3 covers 14 residues. The V gene's germline CDR1 is SGHNT and CDR2 YENEEA. With V trimmed by 4 bases and J by 5 bases, 4 bases remained unmatched. CDR3 DNA sequence: TGTGCCAGCAGCTCTGACAGGGGGCCGGAGACCCAGTACTTC. As protein: CASSSDRGPETQYF.

The rearrangement joins TRBV7-2 to TRBJ2-1; 10 nucleotides align to TRBD2. The ends lost 5 bases at V and 7 bases at J; junction bases unmatched: 11. CDR1 and CDR2 from the germline V gene are SGHTA and FQGNSA. The CDR3 totals 16 residues. This CDR3 is CASSRSSGSRRNEQFF. The CDR3 bases are TGTGCCAGCAGCCGATCTAGCGGGAGCCGGAGGAATGAGCAGTTCTTC.

The gene calls are TRBV7-7 and TRBJ2-2; maybe TRBD2 (6 bases). Trimming removed 6 bases at V and 3 bases at J, with 11 bases between. The germline gives CDR1 SSHAT, CDR2 FNYEAQ (reference sequence). This CDR3 has 14 residues. CDR3 nucleotide sequence: TGTGCCAGCAGGGAGGGACCATACACCGGGGAGCTGTTTTTT. As protein: CASREGPYTGELFF. Variable domain in full (rest from reference TRBV7-7 and TRBJ2-2): GAGVSQSPRYKVTKRGQDVTLRCDPISSHATLYWYQQALGQGPEFLTYFNYEAQPDKSGLPSDRFSAERPEGSISTLTIQRTEQRDSAMYRCASREGPYTGELFFGEGSRLTVL.

The CDR3 reads CAILGKREPYEQYF. The CDR3 nucleotides are TGTGCCATCTTGGGTAAGCGGGAGCCCTACGAGCAGTACTTC. This sequence joins TRBV10-3 and TRBJ2-7; 8 nucleotides match TRBD2. Germline CDR1 is ENHRY and CDR2 is SYGVKD. Trimming at V came to 8 bases and at J to 2 bases, leaving 8 bases not matched to a gene. CDR3 length: 14 residues.

The chain is built from TRBV27 and TRBJ2-2; no definite D call. V was shortened by 2 bases and J by 5 bases, with 18 bases between the two germline ends. CDR1 is MNHEY, CDR2 SMNVEV, per germline (reference sequence). CDR3 length: 17 amino acids. The CDR3 is CASSLLRLESTTGELFF. The CDR3 region has the DNA TGTGCCAGCAGTTTACTTCGGCTAGAAAGTACGACCGGGGAGCTGTTTTTT.